A selection of T cell receptor beta chains follows, all from one sample in a study of blood T cell repertoires in COVID-19. Libraries were prepared by immunoSEQ multiplex PCR; TCRdb keeps only in-frame clonotypes and omits some of them. The sample shows 200,000 to 300,000 clones, around 86% of them seen only once. Sequenced material: peripheral blood. Every receptor here comes from a middle-aged man who had recovered from COVID-19. The CDR3 runs from the conserved cysteine through the conserved F or W. The order of the fields is V gene, J gene, clone size, D gene, CDR3 DNA, CDR3 protein. A D gene is named only where the DNA matches it firmly. Not every row has a clone size; where given, it reads once, few, many or a size class.

TRBV7-5	TRBJ2-1	NA	NA	TGTGCCAGAAGCTTAGATGGACGGGTTCCCGGGCTAGCGGGAGGGAATAACAATGAGCAGTTCTTC	CARSLDGRVPGLAGGNNNEQFF
TRBV10-2	TRBJ2-1	NA	TRBD2	TGCGCCAGCAGTGGGCCTAGCGGGATTGGTGAGCAGTTCTTC	CASSGPSGIGEQFF
TRBV5-1	TRBJ2-1	NA	TRBD2	TGCGCCAGCAGCCCGTCACTAGCGGACTACAATGAGCAGTTCTTC	CASSPSLADYNEQFF
TRBV30	TRBJ1-5	NA	NA	TGTGCCTGGAGTGCGGGTAGCAATCAGCCCCAGCATTTT	CAWSAGSNQPQHF
TRBV9	TRBJ2-3	NA	NA	TGTGCCAGCAGCGGCGGATCTGACACAGATACGCAGTATTTT	CASSGGSDTDTQYF
TRBV11-2	TRBJ2-3	NA	NA	TGTGCCAGCAGCTTAGATCCCAGAGATACGCAGTATTTT	CASSLDPRDTQYF
TRBV19	TRBJ1-5	NA	TRBD1	TGTGCCAGTAGTATTCGACCGGGACAGGGCCCCAATCAGCCCCAGCATTTT	CASSIRPGQGPNQPQHF
TRBV9	TRBJ2-5	NA	NA	TGTGCCAGCACCCTACACGGGAGTGGGGTAGAGACCCAGTACTTC	CASTLHGSGVETQYF
TRBV3-1/TRBV3-2	TRBJ1-1	NA	NA	TGTGCCAGCAGCCAAGACAGGGTTTCAACTGAAGCTTTCTTT	CASSQDRVSTEAFF
TRBV6-5	TRBJ2-2	NA	TRBD2	TGTGCCAGCAGCCTCCATAGCGGGAGTGGCGGGGAGCTGTTTTTT	CASSLHSGSGGELFF
TRBV14	TRBJ2-7	once	TRBD2	TGTGCCAGCAGCCAACAGGGACTAGCGGGGACCACGCGGCAGTACTTC	CASSQQGLAGTTRQYF
TRBV19	TRBJ1-2	NA	NA	TGTGCCAGTTCCGTGGGGCGGACAGCTATCGGCTACACCTTC	CASSVGRTAIGYTF
TRBV6-5	TRBJ1-1	once	NA	TGTGCCAGCAGTATCCAGGGGCCGGACACTGAAGCTTTCTTT	CASSIQGPDTEAFF
TRBV5-4	TRBJ2-5	NA	TRBD1	TGTGCCAGCAGCCCCCGGACAGGGATGTCAGAGACCCAGTACTTC	CASSPRTGMSETQYF
TRBV9	TRBJ2-2	NA	TRBD2	TGTGCCAGCAGCCCCAGACTAGCGGGGAACACCGGGGAGCTGTTTTTT	CASSPRLAGNTGELFF
TRBV3-1/TRBV3-2	TRBJ2-3	NA	TRBD1	TGTGCCAGCAGCTCTCAGGACAGGGCACAGTCGGATACGCAGTATTTT	CASSSQDRAQSDTQYF
TRBV6-2/TRBV6-3	TRBJ2-3	NA	NA	TGTGCCAGCAGTTCAGCAGATACGCAGTATTTT	CASSSADTQYF
TRBV5-5	TRBJ1-1	NA	NA	TGTGCCAGCAGCTCCGGATACGGCGGGAACACTGAAGCTTTCTTT	CASSSGYGGNTEAFF
TRBV15	TRBJ1-4	NA	NA	TGTGCCACCAGCAGAGAGGAGGCGGAGGGAGACCGACTGTTTTTT	CATSREEAEGDRLFF
TRBV7-9	TRBJ2-5	NA	NA	TGTGCCAGCAGCTCTGAGTCTTGGGAGACCCAGTACTTC	CASSSESWETQYF
TRBV12-5	TRBJ2-1	NA	NA	TGTGCTAGTGGTCTCCTCCGGGGCTCCTACAATGAGCAGTTCTTC	CASGLLRGSYNEQFF
TRBV30	TRBJ2-5	NA	TRBD1	TGTGCCTGGAGGGGGACAGGGGGAAAGACCCAGTACTTC	CAWRGTGGKTQYF
TRBV10-3	TRBJ2-2	NA	TRBD2	TGTGCCATCAGTGGTCTAGCGGGGAAACTGAACACCGGGGAGCTGTTTTTT	CAISGLAGKLNTGELFF
TRBV6-5	TRBJ1-5	NA	NA	TGTGCCGGCAGGACAGGCAATCAGCCCCAGCATTTT	CAGRTGNQPQHF
TRBV5-1	TRBJ2-7	NA	NA	TGCGCCAGCAGCCCCGGTTGGGGCAGTAGTGCCTCCGTCTACGAGCAGTACTTC	CASSPGWGSSASVYEQYF
TRBV9	TRBJ1-2	NA	NA	TGTGCCAGCAGCGTAGGGGGAAGGGGCTATGGCTACACCTTC	CASSVGGRGYGYTF
TRBV27	TRBJ2-1	NA	TRBD2	TGTGCCAGCACCGGCGGGGGGCCGTACAATGAGCAGTTCTTC	CASTGGGPYNEQFF
TRBV19	TRBJ2-1	NA	NA	TGTGCCACCAAGGGGGGGAGTTCCTACAATGAGCAGTTCTTC	CATKGGSSYNEQFF
TRBV6-2/TRBV6-3	TRBJ1-2	NA	TRBD1	TGTGCCAGCAGTCTGGGACAGAGAACACCTAACTATGGCTACACCTTC	CASSLGQRTPNYGYTF
TRBV15	TRBJ2-7	NA	TRBD1	TGTGCCACCAGCAGAGACCTAAACAGGGGACCCATTACCTACGAGCAGTACTTC	CATSRDLNRGPITYEQYF
TRBV2	TRBJ1-2	NA	NA	TGTGCCAGCAGTCCTCAGTATGGCTACACCTTC	CASSPQYGYTF
TRBV12-2	TRBJ1-1	NA	NA	TGTGCAAGTCGCTTAGGCTGGGACAGGGTAACTGAAGCTTTCTTT	CASRLGWDRVTEAFF
TRBV6-2/TRBV6-3	TRBJ2-7	NA	TRBD2	TGTGCCAGCAGTTTCATCCCCTCGGGGCGGGAGAACTACGAGCAGTACTTC	CASSFIPSGRENYEQYF
TRBV20-1	TRBJ1-6	NA	TRBD1	TGCAGTGCTAGTAGCGGGACAGGGGCATCACCCCTCCACTTT	CSASSGTGASPLHF
TRBV3-1/TRBV3-2	TRBJ1-2	NA	NA	TGTGCCAGCAGCCAAGCTCCCGGCTATGGCTACACCTTC	CASSQAPGYGYTF
TRBV6-6	TRBJ2-1	NA	TRBD2	TGTGCCAGCAGTTACTCTACCCTAGCGGGATCGAATGAGCAGTTCTTC	CASSYSTLAGSNEQFF
TRBV5-1	TRBJ2-7	NA	TRBD1	TGCGCCAGCAGCCGGGACAGAAGTAGCTCCTACGAGCAGTACTTC	CASSRDRSSSYEQYF
TRBV5-1	TRBJ1-1	NA	TRBD1	TGCGCCAGCAGCTCTCGACAGGGGATCAACACTGAAGCTTTCTTT	CASSSRQGINTEAFF
TRBV12-3/TRBV12-4	TRBJ1-2	NA	NA	TGTGCCAGCAGTTTTCAGGGGTACTATGGCTACACCTTC	CASSFQGYYGYTF
TRBV28	TRBJ2-3	NA	NA	TGTGCCAGCACCTCGGAGCGGATCACAGATACGCAGTATTTT	CASTSERITDTQYF
TRBV7-8	TRBJ2-6	NA	NA	TGTGCCAGCTCGGGAGCCGGGGCCAACGTCCTGACTTTC	CASSGAGANVLTF
TRBV7-9	TRBJ2-7	NA	NA	TGTGCCAGCAGCTCAACAGCTTCCTACGAGCAGTACTTC	CASSSTASYEQYF
TRBV18	TRBJ1-3	NA	NA	TGTGCCAGCTCACTGTCAGGGGGAAACACCATATATTTT	CASSLSGGNTIYF
TRBV4-3	TRBJ2-3	few	TRBD2	TGCGCCAGCAGCCCTAGCGGGAGGTCAGATACGCAGTATTTT	CASSPSGRSDTQYF
TRBV5-1	TRBJ1-1	NA	NA	TGCGCCAGCAGGCCCAGGGTTGGGACTGAAGCTTTCTTT	CASRPRVGTEAFF
TRBV19	TRBJ1-5	once	NA	TGTGCCTCCCAAGGGGGAATAATCAATCAGCCCCAGCATTTT	CASQGGIINQPQHF
TRBV24-1	TRBJ2-1	NA	TRBD2	TGTGCCACCAGCGGGGGGGCTATCAATGAGCAGTTCTTC	CATSGGAINEQFF
TRBV27	TRBJ2-5	NA	NA	TGTGCCAGCAGTTTGCGGGGACCAAACCAAGAGACCCAGTACTTC	CASSLRGPNQETQYF
TRBV21-1	TRBJ2-1	NA	NA	TGTGCCAGCAGCAAATTGGTTACGGGACAGTACAATGAGCAGTTCTTC	CASSKLVTGQYNEQFF
TRBV5-1	TRBJ2-7	NA	TRBD2	TGCGCCCGCAGCTGGGGCGGGGGGGCTAGCGGGAGATTTGGCGAGCAGTACTTC	CARSWGGGASGRFGEQYF
TRBV4-3	TRBJ1-5	once	NA	TGCGCCAGCAGCCAAGATTCCGGGGAGGGTCAGCCCCAGCATTTT	CASSQDSGEGQPQHF
TRBV18	TRBJ1-5	NA	NA	TGTGCCAGCTCACCGGAGACAGACCCCAATCAGCCCCAGCATTTT	CASSPETDPNQPQHF
TRBV9	TRBJ2-5	NA	NA	TGTGCCAGCAGTAACCAGGGGGGCAGACAAGAGACCCAGTACTTC	CASSNQGGRQETQYF
TRBV7-9	TRBJ2-3	NA	NA	TGTGCCAGCAGCCCCCTAGGTGGGGATACGCAGTATTTT	CASSPLGGDTQYF
TRBV15	TRBJ1-5	NA	TRBD1	TGTGCCACCAGCAGTTTTGGGGGGCAGGACAGGGTTTCTTATAGCAATCAGCCCCAGCATTTT	CATSSFGGQDRVSYSNQPQHF
TRBV16	TRBJ1-1	once	NA	TGTGCCAGCAGCCAATCGACAGTCGCTGAAGCTTTCTTT	CASSQSTVAEAFF
TRBV19	TRBJ2-5	once	NA	TGTGCCAGTAGTATAAGGATTGTTGGGCCAGGGGTCAAGACGGAGACCCAGTACTTC	CASSIRIVGPGVKTETQYF